This T cell receptor (beta chain) comes out of a study of blood T cell repertoires in COVID-19. Study-level background: COVID-19 samples, acute and convalescent, were from the United States, Italy and Spain. In each case, the material was cDNA or gDNA derived from T cells, B-cell-depleted T cells, or PBMCs.

Method: immunoSEQ multiplex PCR; TCRdb's copy keeps in-frame clones and lacks some. This table holds fewer than 350,000 clones, about 89% found once. The CDR3 is 13 amino acids. With 6 bases removed from V and 7 bases from J, the gap between germline ends came to 12 bases. The origin of this receptor is a woman aged 45-65 years who had recovered from COVID-19. The V gene is TRBV12-3 or TRBV12-4, the J gene TRBJ2-2; unclear D gene. Sample: peripheral blood. In DNA form, the CDR3 reads TGTGCCAGCAGCCCCGGTGGCGGCGGGGAGCTGTTTTTT. It codes for CASSPGGGGELFF.